Presented here are 13 T cell receptor beta chains from one specimen sequenced in a study of CD8+CD57+ T cells in acquired aplastic anemia. Patients who underwent sequencing had shown CD8+CD57+ cell expansion by flow cytometry. Both TCR beta VDJ combination and CDR3 sequence profiling were carried out. Genomic DNA was the template for this profiling. One entry per CDR3 protein results from TCRdb running MiXCR on the reads. Altogether roughly 150,000 distinct CDR3 sequences are present, roughly 43% being singletons, with the ten largest covering approximately 3%. The sample was sorted CD4+, CD8+, or CD8+CD57+ T cells (not recorded which) from PBMCs. The source is a human donor with aplastic anemia.

The chain recombines TRBV7-2 with TRBJ2-1; weak D call: TRBD1 (6 bases). V shed 5 bases and J shed 7 bases, with 12 bases lying between them. Germline CDR1 reads SGHTA; CDR2 reads FQGNSA. This CDR3 comprises 13 residues. The CDR3 reads CASSLGAANEQFF. In DNA form, the CDR3 reads TGTGCCAGCAGCCTGGGGGCAGCGAATGAGCAGTTCTTC.

This clonotype was seen only a few times. V gene TRBV10-3 combines with J gene TRBJ1-1; 8 positions match TRBD1. After removal of 6 bases from V and 1 base from J, the junction contained 4 bases not matched to a gene. In germline, CDR1 is ENHRY, CDR2 SYGVKD. CDR3 length: 14 amino acids. The CDR3 DNA follows: TGTGCCATCAGCGCGGGGACAGGGAACACTGAAGCTTTCTTT. Amino acids: CAISAGTGNTEAFF.

This clonotype was found many times. V and J are TRBV24-1 and TRBJ2-2; the match to TRBD1 covers 7 bases. V was pared by 7 bases and J by 1 base, with 5 bases of the junction left unmatched. The length of the CDR3 is 15 residues. From germline, CDR1 is KGHDR and CDR2 SFDVKD. CDR3 nucleotide sequence: TGTGCCACCAGCATGGACAGGTGGAACACCGGGGAGCTGTTTTTT. This codes for CATSMDRWNTGELFF.

The table lists this clonotype with many counts. V is TRBV6-1 and J is TRBJ2-7, with 9 bases aligning to TRBD2. The germline CDR1 and CDR2 sequences are MNHNS and SASEGT. Trimming at V came to 4 bases and at J to 6 bases, leaving 22 bases not matched to a gene. CDR3 length: 19 residues. Written as DNA, the CDR3 is TGTGCCAGCAGTGCCGGCGGGGGGGGCTCTTGGAGTGAAGCGGGCGAGCAGTACTTC. Protein: CASSAGGGGSWSEAGEQYF.

A note on this clonotype: It may be a read error: a sequence one base away is much more abundant. The CDR3 DNA is TGCGCCAGCAGCTTGTTGGGACTCACCACAGATACGCGGTATTTT. Translating gives CASSLLGLTTDTRYF. The chain joins TRBV5-1 to TRBJ2-3; D is possibly TRBD2 (6 bases). The CDR3 is 15 amino acids. Germline V gives CDR1 SGHRS, CDR2 YFSETQ.

The chain joins TRBV20-1 to TRBJ2-3; 9 bases are a match to TRBD2. The trim removed 3 bases at V and 0 bases at J, leaving 7 bases unmatched. Germline V gene lookup returns CDR1 DFQATT and CDR2 SNEGSKA (reference sequence). CDR3 length: 16 amino acids. CDR3 DNA: TGCAGTGCTAGCTTTGTGCTAGCGGGAAGCACAGATACGCAGTATTTT. It encodes CSASFVLAGSTDTQYF.

The J gene is TRBJ2-7, the V gene TRBV5-1; weak D call: TRBD1 (5 bases). CDR1 is SGHRS, CDR2 YFSETQ, per germline. CDR3 length: 17 amino acids. With 4 bases removed from V and 0 bases from J, the gap between germline ends came to 20 bases. This CDR3 reads CASSGRQRSHSSYEQYF. DNA for the CDR3: TGCGCCAGCAGCGGCAGACAGCGTTCTCATAGCTCCTACGAGCAGTACTTC.

This clonotype was detected many times. The chain employs TRBV11-1 and TRBJ2-3, with TRBD1 matching 8 bases. Trimming took 8 bases from V and 4 from J; bases not matched to a gene: 8. Germline CDR1 is SGHAT and CDR2 is FQDESV (reference sequence). The CDR3 spans 14 residues. CDR3 bases: TGTGCCAGCGGATGGACAGGGCGGTCAGATACGCAGTATTTT. This sequence encodes CASGWTGRSDTQYF.

The chain uses TRBV5-6 and TRBJ1-6; TRBD1 matches 10 bases. V was pared by 0 bases and J by 6 bases, with 3 bases of the junction left unmatched. The germline CDR1 and CDR2 sequences are SGHDT and YYEEEE. The CDR3 totals 16 residues. The CDR3 sequence is CASSLGQGAGNSPLHF. The CDR3 nucleotides are TGTGCCAGCAGCTTGGGACAGGGGGCCGGTAATTCACCCCTCCACTTT.

V gene TRBV24-1 combines with J gene TRBJ2-1; possible D gene TRBD2, 6 bases. Per the germline V gene, CDR1 is KGHDR and CDR2 is SFDVKD. The CDR3 has 15 amino acids. V was trimmed by 3 bases and J by 10 bases, leaving 18 bases between them. The CDR3 spells CATSDRGGGAIEQFF. The CDR3 DNA reads as TGTGCCACCAGTGATCGGGGAGGCGGTGCAATCGAGCAGTTCTTC.

The DNA for the CDR3 is TGCAGCGTTGACGGACTAGGTAGAACAGATACGCAGTATTTT. Amino acids: CSVDGLGRTDTQYF. This chain uses TRBV29-1 with TRBJ2-3; 7 bases line up with TRBD2. The CDR3 spans 14 residues. CDR1 and CDR2 from the germline V gene are SQVTM and ANQGSEA. Losses at the gene ends were 3 bases for V and 3 bases for J; bases not matched to a gene: 6.

Remarks on this clonotype: This is likely a read error, given that the CDR3 carries no conserved phenylalanine or tryptophan at its end. The gene calls are TRBV27 and TRBJ1-2, with 10 bases matching TRBD1. The CDR3 has 16 residues. The germline gives CDR1 MNHEY, CDR2 SMNVEV (reference sequence). Trimming at V came to 7 bases and at J to 2 bases, leaving 10 bases not matched to a gene. This chain's CDR3 is CASTPTGTGVNYGYTS. The CDR3 bases are TGTGCCAGCACCCCAACCGGGACAGGGGTGAACTATGGCTACACCTCC.

With regard to this clonotype: Here the CDR3 omits its conserved ending phenylalanine or tryptophan, so a read error is the likely source. The chain joins TRBV25-1 to TRBJ2-7, with TRBD2 matching over 7 bases. Germline lookup yields CDR1 MGHDK and CDR2 SYGVNS. This CDR3 comprises 16 residues. Trimming cost V 4 bases and J 3 bases; bases outside gene matches: 12. The CDR3 DNA reads TGTGCCAGCAGTGCTAGAAAAGCGGGGCTGGGCTACGAGCAGTACTCC. The encoded protein is CASSARKAGLGYEQYS.